This TCR beta chain was sequenced in a study of monozygotic twins with inflammatory bowel disease. Staff drew an approximately 2.5 ml blood sample from each donor. Reprocessing the 5' RACE reads, TCRdb reports a single entry for every CDR3 protein and omits DNA. This repertoire comprises around 140,000 distinct CDR3 sequences; its ten largest clones make up less than 2.5%. Per germline, CDR1 SGHTA and CDR2 FQGNSA. The CDR3 has 14 residues. The chain carries TRBV7-2 and TRBJ2-7; the D gene TCRdb calls, TRBD1, cannot be checked with no DNA. Material: blood. The sequence was obtained from a human donor with ulcerative colitis or Crohn's disease, or a healthy co-twin of an affected twin (not recorded which). This CDR3 reads CASSSWGPTYEQYF.